This T cell receptor beta chain emerged from a study of T cell responses to AZD1222 COVID-19 vaccine (TCRdb year 2021). Context from the whole study: TCR sequencing covered fewer than 250 trial participants: 200 to 220 given two doses of AZD1222 and 26 given two doses of MenACWY control vaccine. Enrollment into the trials was organized by age into subgroups of 18-55, 56-69 and 70-plus years, and those subgroups contained roughly 140, 27 and 60 TCR-sequenced participants, respectively.

General study outcomes and caveats: Nearly half of unique spike-specific TCRs reportedly recognized epitopes outside regions mutated in the B.1.351 and B.1.1.7 variants. A significant rise in spike-specific TCR breadth and depth was observed after two AZD1222 doses relative to day 0 and relative to MenACWY recipients. Conclusions about previously exposed vaccinees were limited because only six or seven AZD1222 recipients were SARS-CoV-2 seropositive at baseline. Participants were mostly white British, with more females than males. The authors suggested clonal diversity may have been underestimated. The 56-69-year group was small, and its depth increase did not reach significance, likely because of low power. The whole spike protein was spanned by vaccine-associated CD4 TCRs, and dominant responses were seen in regions 160-218 and 743-854. Because no day 14 peak-response samples were available, repertoires were characterized only after the peak T cell response.

This sample's time point label indicates: about 28 days (+/-7) after the second vaccine dose. AZD1222 recipients with second doses at about 4 weeks or about 12 weeks were pooled, because spike-specific TCR depth and breadth did not differ between schedules. Vaccinee samples came from UK trials COV001 and COV002, including a single-blind randomized controlled phase 2/3 trial of AZD1222 (ChAdOx1 nCoV-19) in healthy adults. For TCRbeta chain sequencing, PBMC samples from trial participants were taken at day 0 and at day 28 after the second dose. The CDR3 regions of human TCRbeta chains were analyzed by immunosequencing. The authors' pipeline ran thus. Repertoire TCRs were checked for matches against a reference library of SARS-CoV-2-specific TCRs that had been generated using the MIRA antigen-specificity platform. Breadth was defined as the fraction of unique TCRs that were SARS-CoV-2-associated. Depth was defined as the fraction of total T cells that were SARS-CoV-2-associated. Using the MIRA data, each spike-specific TCR was assigned both to the spike region to which the TCR was reactive and to a CD4 or CD8 class. Log10-transformed breadth and depth values were compared by one-way ANOVA with Sidak's multiple comparisons tests. TCRdb mirrors the immuneACCESS table, restricted to in-frame sequences. Some clones are absent from its copies; in checked studies, under half trace to an unresolved V gene, and the reason for the others is unknown. That table furnishes V, J and clone size, whereas the DNA furnished D and trimming. A total of about 81,000 clones appear in this sample, approximately 90% of them only once. The ten largest clones take up around 10% of the sample.

V is pared back by 0 bases and J by 4 bases, with 18 bases lying between the germline termini. CDR1 SGHDN and CDR2 FVKESK are derived from the germline V gene. The CDR3 contains 17 residues, cysteine and phenylalanine counted. The entry retains the CDR3 DNA only, 51 bases that are in frame from base 1. About this clone: The antigen it binds to is not known. Per-nucleotide qualities are absent, and no much larger clonotype sits a single base away.

The TCR comes from an adult who received the AZD1222 COVID-19 vaccine. The chain is encoded by TRBV14 joined to TRBJ1-2, with TRBD1 tentatively as D gene (5 bases match). The sample here was peripheral blood, taken 28 days after the second AZD1222 dose. The bases read TGTGCCAGCAGCCAAGATCTATCGTCAGGGATTACCTATGGCTACACCTTC. Its coded protein is CASSQDLSSGITYGYTF.